Presented here are 10 T cell receptor beta chains from one specimen sequenced in a study of T cells in localized non-small cell lung cancer. Clones were sequenced by immunoSEQ multiplex PCR, and TCRdb holds only the in-frame ones, with some missing. The top ten clones hold around 17% of a sample with approximately 31,000 clones, roughly 87% of them seen once. Sequencing used peripheral blood mononuclear cells, obtained before any cancer treatment. These receptors all come from a man aged 40 to 70 with stage III lung adenocarcinoma.

The chain combines TRBV11-3 with TRBJ2-7; 8 bases agree with TRBD1. The CDR3 covers 17 residues. Germline V gives CDR1 SGHNT, CDR2 YENEEA. J was trimmed by 6 bases and V by 5 bases; bases with no gene match: 18. The CDR3 bases are TGTGCCAGCAGCCAGGGGGGCAGGGGGCGCTTCCCTCTCGAGCAGTACTTC. It yields the protein CASSQGGRGRFPLEQYF.

The CDR3 is CASSSTQPAGEQFF. The CDR3 nucleotides read TGTGCCAGCAGCTCGACTCAGCCGGCTGGTGAGCAGTTCTTC. The gene calls are TRBV7-2 and TRBJ2-1; D ambiguous. CDR1 SGHTA and CDR2 FQGNSA come from the germline V gene. The CDR3 has 14 amino acids. V was trimmed by 4 bases and J by 9 bases, leaving 16 bases between them.

CDR3 residues: CSVDDPSSGGFRETQYF. DNA of the CDR3: TGCAGCGTTGATGACCCGTCTAGCGGGGGGTTCCGAGAGACCCAGTACTTC. The V gene is TRBV29-1, the J gene TRBJ2-5, with 11 nucleotides matching TRBD2. Germline V gives CDR1 SQVTM, CDR2 ANQGSEA. The CDR3 has 17 residues. Germline trimming cut 3 bases from V and 4 bases from J; bases unmatched to any gene: 13. Together with reference TRBV29-1 and TRBJ2-5, the CDR3 gives the full variable domain: SAVISQKPSRDICQRGTSLTIQCQVDSQVTMMFWYRQQPGQSLTLIATANQGSEATYESGFVIDKFPISRPNLTFSTLTVSNMSPEDSSIYLCSVDDPSSGGFRETQYFGPGTRLLVL.

The chain links TRBV19 to TRBJ1-5; D unclear. The CDR3 has 13 amino acids. V lost 5 bases and J lost 4, with 9 bases in between. CDR1 and CDR2 from the germline V gene are LNHDA and SQIVND (reference sequence). The CDR3 bases are TGTGCCAGTAGTTCACAAAGGAATCAGCCCCAGCATTTT. Its protein product is CASSSQRNQPQHF.

This clone was detected a few times. This chain links TRBV19 with TRBJ1-5, with D possibly being TRBD1 (6 bases). Trimming pared 9 bases from V and 6 bases from J, leaving 6 bases between. Germline loops: CDR1 LNHDA, CDR2 SQIVND (reference sequence). CDR3 length equals 10 residues. The CDR3 region has the DNA TGTGCCAGAGGGGGTCAGCCCCAGCATTTT. It specifies CARGGQPQHF.

V and J are TRBV19 and TRBJ2-5; no clear D. The CDR3 contains 15 residues. Trimming pared 3 bases from V and 0 bases from J, leaving 11 bases between. Germline V gene data show CDR1 as LNHDA and CDR2 as SQIVND (reference sequence). The CDR3 DNA reads as TGTGCCAGTAGTATGGGATTTCGGTACCAAGAGACCCAGTACTTC. Translating gives CASSMGFRYQETQYF.

This clone is medium-sized in the sample. The chain employs TRBV19 and TRBJ2-7; D unresolved. The CDR3 sequence is 10 residues long. V was pared by 3 bases and J by 5 bases, with 2 bases between. Germline assignment: CDR1 LNHDA and CDR2 SQIVND (reference sequence). The CDR3 DNA sequence: TGTGCCAGTAGTATGAACGAGCAGTACTTC. Translation gives CASSMNEQYF.

This clone was detected once. The chain uses TRBV19 and TRBJ1-1; the D gene is possibly TRBD1 (5 bases). V shed 3 bases and J shed 0 bases, with 14 bases lying between them. Germline V gives CDR1 LNHDA, CDR2 SQIVND (reference sequence). The CDR3 has 16 residues. This chain's CDR3 is CASSIFAGNMNTEAFF. For the CDR3, the DNA is TGTGCCAGTAGTATTTTCGCAGGGAACATGAACACTGAAGCTTTCTTT.

The rearrangement links TRBV7-2 to TRBJ2-7; weak D call: TRBD2 (7 bases). Between the trimmed V and J ends, which lost 8 bases and 2 bases, there was a span of 13 bases. The CDR3 is 13 amino acids. Germline assignment: CDR1 SGHTA and CDR2 FQGNSA. The CDR3 reads CASRGAGAYEQYF. The CDR3 region has the DNA TGTGCCAGCCGGGGGGCGGGGGCCTACGAGCAGTACTTC.

In this sample, this clone turned up once. This chain uses TRBV20-1 with TRBJ1-1; D remains ambiguous. CDR3 length: 11 amino acids. Germline lookup yields CDR1 DFQATT and CDR2 SNEGSKA (reference sequence). Trimming stripped 1 base from V and 10 bases from J, with 10 bases between. The CDR3 loop is CSARVGGGAFF. The CDR3 nucleotides are TGCAGTGCTAGAGTGGGCGGTGGAGCTTTCTTT.